The 11 T cell receptor beta chains given below trace back to one sample, sequenced in a study of CD8 T cell repertoires and HIV-1 epitope variants. Sequenced by immunoSEQ multiplex PCR; TCRdb stores in-frame clones only, minus some. Counted here are 3,300 or so clones, around 70% occurring once; the ten biggest clones make up 35% to 50%. Antigen specificity for these receptors is unknown. Sequenced material: cultured CD8+ T cells derived from PBMCs. Every receptor here comes from a male donor with HIV.

To note about this clone: Germline is not matched at one junction end, which may reflect a read error. This chain connects TRBV7-7 to TRBJ2-3; 10 nucleotides agree with TRBD1. The CDR3 is 14 residues long. CDR1 and CDR2 (germline): SSHAT, FNYEAQ (reference sequence). Here the CDR3 reads CASSLGTGVDTQYF. CDR3 in DNA: TGTGCTAGCAGCTTAGGGACAGGGGTGGATACGCAGTATTTT.

This chain connects TRBV5-1 to TRBJ2-7; 7 nucleotides line up with TRBD1. Losses at the gene ends were 0 bases for V and 2 bases for J; bases not matched to a gene: 5. Per the germline V gene, CDR1 is SGHRS and CDR2 is YFSETQ. CDR3 length equals 15 residues. DNA for the CDR3: TGCGCCAGCAGCTTGGGGACAGGCGAAACCTACGAGCAGTACTTC. It specifies CASSLGTGETYEQYF.

This clone was picked up a small number of times. The chain links TRBV4-3 to TRBJ1-1; D ambiguous. V gave up 0 bases and J gave up 1 base, with 6 bases separating them. Germline V CDR1 and CDR2: LGHNA, YSLEER. CDR3 size: 14 residues. CDR3 residues: CASSQDPKNTEAFF. The CDR3 region has the DNA TGCGCCAGCAGCCAAGATCCGAAGAACACTGAAGCTTTCTTT.

CDR3 region: CAISDIALAGGPLEAGSYNEQFF. CDR3 nucleotides: TGTGCCATCAGTGATATTGCCCTAGCGGGAGGGCCTTTAGAGGCCGGGTCCTACAATGAGCAGTTCTTC. The V call is TRBV10-3, the J call TRBJ2-1; TRBD2 aligns across 12 bases. The V gene end was trimmed by 3 bases and the J gene end by 1 base; junction bases not matched to a gene: 22. This CDR3 is built from 23 residues. Per the germline V gene, CDR1 is ENHRY and CDR2 is SYGVKD.

The chain uses TRBV15 and TRBJ2-7; unclear D gene. The ends were cut back, 0 bases at V and 3 bases at J, with 12 bases in the middle. The germline gives CDR1 LNHNV, CDR2 YYDKDF (reference sequence). This CDR3 region has 15 residues. CDR3 coding DNA: TGTGCCACCAGCAGAGATTGGGATTTGGACTACGAGCAGTACTTC. Translated, it gives CATSRDWDLDYEQYF.

The CDR3 DNA is TGTGCCAGCAGACTGGGAGCAAACACCGGGGAGCTGTTTTTT. This codes for CASRLGANTGELFF. The chain couples TRBV6-5 to TRBJ2-2, with D possibly TRBD2 on 5 matching bases. Germline CDR1 reads MNHEY; CDR2 reads SVGAGI. CDR3 length: 14 residues. V was cut by 6 bases and J by 2 bases, with 10 bases left in between.

In nucleotides, the CDR3 is TGCGCCAGCAGCCAAGAGGTGGCCCGACGGGATTCACCCCTCCACTTT. Translated, it gives CASSQEVARRDSPLHF. The chain is built from TRBV4-1 and TRBJ1-6; D is unclear. V was trimmed by 0 bases and J by 8 bases, leaving 14 bases between them. Looked up from germline, CDR1 is MGHRA and CDR2 is YSYEKL. This CDR3 is 16 amino acids long.

CDR3 loop: CASSFGPSYNEQFF. The CDR3 DNA follows: TGTGCCAGCAGCTTCGGGCCGTCCTACAATGAGCAGTTCTTC. This chain uses TRBV7-3 with TRBJ2-1; no definite D call. Germline lookup yields CDR1 SGHTA and CDR2 FQGTGA. Trimming removed 3 bases at V and 1 base at J, with 7 bases between. The CDR3 totals 14 residues.

V usage is TRBV10-3 and J usage is TRBJ2-7, with 8 bases lining up with TRBD1. CDR3 size: 12 residues. Germline trimming cut 11 bases from V and 6 bases from J; bases unmatched to any gene: 9. The germline V gene encodes CDR1 ENHRY and CDR2 SYGVKD. Here the CDR3 DNA reads TGTGCCTCAACGCGGACAGGGATCGAGCAGTACTTC. Translation: CASTRTGIEQYF.

J is TRBJ2-3 and V is TRBV5-6; D ambiguous. V gave up 6 bases and J gave up 4 bases, with 21 bases separating them. The CDR3 length is 16 residues. Germline V lookup: CDR1 SGHDT, CDR2 YYEEEE. Here the CDR3 DNA reads TGTGCCAGCACCCCGGGCTCTGCTGGGGTCGCAGATACGCAGTATTTT. It specifies CASTPGSAGVADTQYF.

This chain joins TRBV13 and TRBJ2-5; possibly TRBD2 for D (5 bases). This CDR3 comprises 14 residues. Trimming removed 1 base at V and 1 base at J, with 7 bases between. Germline V gives CDR1 PRHDT, CDR2 FYEKMQ (reference sequence). The CDR3 is CASSLEAGQETQYF. As DNA, the CDR3 is TGTGCCAGCAGCTTAGAGGCGGGCCAAGAGACCCAGTACTTC.